This TCR beta chain was documented in a study of graft-versus-host responses after intestinal transplantation. About the research overall: Multivisceral, liver-intestinal, or isolated intestinal transplants were given to recipients. Anti-thymocyte globulin induction, then tacrolimus and steroids for about 3 years, went to all recipients.

Notes on this clone: Antigen unknown.

V shed 1 base, J shed 10 bases, and the junction held 10 bases outside the gene matches. Germline CDR1 reads SGHVS; CDR2 reads FNYEAQ. The CDR3 has 16 amino acids. Study conclusions and caveats: Among recipient marrow samples, GvH clones were found; some appeared first in ileum or blood. Some patients had graft-donor T cell macrochimerism, and their allografts showed high graft-versus-host to host-versus-graft clonal ratios.

Repertoires were generated with immunoSEQ multiplex PCR, while TCRdb's copy carries only in-frame clones and drops some. Of around 76,000 clones in the sample, roughly 94% were seen once. The sample was unstimulated CD8+ T cells sorted from spleen or lymph node cells, taken before intestinal transplant. This clonotype originated in a human donor who received an intestinal transplant. The V call is TRBV7-6, the J call TRBJ2-1, with TRBD2 matching 10 bases. The chain's CDR3 is CASSLGRGTSDPEQFF. CDR3 in DNA: TGTGCCAGCAGCTTAGGGCGGGGGACTAGCGACCCAGAGCAGTTCTTC.